The sample holds a few counts of the clone carrying this T cell receptor beta chain. Antigen unknown. The V gene end was trimmed by 6 bases and the J gene end by 4 bases; junction bases not matched to a gene: 11. The CDR3 is 15 residues long. CDR1 DFQATT and CDR2 SNEGSKA come from the germline V gene (reference sequence). This record belongs to a study of type 1 regulatory T cells. TCRdb recomputed calls from the reads with MiXCR, one row per CDR3 protein. In the table there are 68,000 or so distinct CDR3 sequences, about 48% of which are singletons. This sequence joins TRBV20-1 and TRBJ2-3; 9 bases match TRBD2. Sample: cultured non-Tr1 T cells, either the whole culture or a sorted T cell fraction (not recorded which). This receptor was taken from a human donor in good health. In DNA form, the CDR3 reads TGCAGTGCGCCCGCAGCGGGGGGTCTATCAGATACGCAGTATTTT. As protein: CSAPAAGGLSDTQYF.